This is a list of T cell receptor beta chains from one sample in a study of blood T cell repertoires in COVID-19. The assay was immunoSEQ multiplex PCR, and TCRdb's table has in-frame clones only and misses some. The sample has about 140,000 clones; about three quarters are singletons. Sequencing input: peripheral blood. The receptors were gathered from a woman aged 80 or over with active or convalescent COVID-19. Both conserved end residues are part of each CDR3. Fields, in order: V gene, D gene, J gene, CDR3 protein. D genes are given only for firm matches.

v_call: TRBV7-8; d_call: TRBD1; j_call: TRBJ1-5; cdr3_aa: CASSFGTGDNQPQHF
v_call: TRBV20-1; d_call: -; j_call: TRBJ2-7; cdr3_aa: CSAMGLSEQYF
v_call: TRBV11-1; d_call: -; j_call: TRBJ2-5; cdr3_aa: CASSLEESTQETQYF
v_call: TRBV19; d_call: -; j_call: TRBJ1-2; cdr3_aa: CASSRGTTSHYGYTF
v_call: TRBV18; d_call: TRBD1; j_call: TRBJ2-7; cdr3_aa: CASSSGQGYYEQYF
v_call: TRBV15; d_call: -; j_call: TRBJ2-2; cdr3_aa: CATSKRATGELFF
v_call: TRBV5-1; d_call: -; j_call: TRBJ1-6; cdr3_aa: CASSPAAGSNSPLHF
v_call: TRBV30; d_call: TRBD1; j_call: TRBJ1-1; cdr3_aa: CAWSPRTGVGEAFF
v_call: TRBV6-1; d_call: -; j_call: TRBJ1-2; cdr3_aa: CASSERRVSTDYGYTF
v_call: TRBV19; d_call: -; j_call: TRBJ2-7; cdr3_aa: CASSIDTYRAEQYF
v_call: TRBV5-1; d_call: TRBD2; j_call: TRBJ2-1; cdr3_aa: CASSPGRINEQFF
v_call: TRBV19; d_call: TRBD1; j_call: TRBJ1-4; cdr3_aa: CASRPSDRDYLLFF
v_call: TRBV3-1/TRBV3-2; d_call: -; j_call: TRBJ1-5; cdr3_aa: CASSQRRRNQPQHF
v_call: TRBV6-4; d_call: TRBD1; j_call: TRBJ1-6; cdr3_aa: CASSETGGPSPLHF
v_call: TRBV9; d_call: -; j_call: TRBJ2-2; cdr3_aa: CASSVASAGTGELFF
v_call: TRBV6-1; d_call: -; j_call: TRBJ1-5; cdr3_aa: CASSETGYSNQPQHF
v_call: TRBV5-6; d_call: -; j_call: TRBJ2-5; cdr3_aa: CASTGGPLVETQYF
v_call: TRBV5-1; d_call: -; j_call: TRBJ1-1; cdr3_aa: CASSLGRVVTEAFF
v_call: TRBV2; d_call: TRBD1; j_call: TRBJ1-3; cdr3_aa: CASSVSGQALNTIYF
v_call: TRBV7-9; d_call: -; j_call: TRBJ1-1; cdr3_aa: CASSIAGTQIGYTEAFF
v_call: TRBV7-8; d_call: TRBD2; j_call: TRBJ2-1; cdr3_aa: CASSSSGGYNEQFF
v_call: TRBV6-5; d_call: TRBD1; j_call: TRBJ2-7; cdr3_aa: CASTRGRGQGYEQYF
v_call: TRBV4-1; d_call: TRBD1; j_call: TRBJ2-7; cdr3_aa: CASSQGDRGTYEQYF
v_call: TRBV20-1; d_call: TRBD1; j_call: TRBJ2-1; cdr3_aa: CSEWDRGRQFF
v_call: TRBV7-9; d_call: -; j_call: TRBJ2-7; cdr3_aa: CASSFGQTLGSEQYF
v_call: TRBV7-2; d_call: TRBD2; j_call: TRBJ2-2; cdr3_aa: CASSLRPSGLTGELFF
v_call: TRBV19; d_call: TRBD1; j_call: TRBJ1-5; cdr3_aa: CASRTTGESNQPQHF
v_call: TRBV5-5; d_call: -; j_call: TRBJ2-1; cdr3_aa: CASQEGVSPSGEQFF
v_call: TRBV12-3/TRBV12-4; d_call: TRBD1; j_call: TRBJ1-5; cdr3_aa: CASSGTGYQPQHF
v_call: TRBV14; d_call: TRBD1; j_call: TRBJ2-1; cdr3_aa: CASSQVDRVLNEQFF
v_call: TRBV2; d_call: -; j_call: TRBJ1-1; cdr3_aa: CASSERNRGQNTEAFF
v_call: TRBV28; d_call: TRBD1; j_call: TRBJ2-7; cdr3_aa: CASSPAPTGPFEQYF
v_call: TRBV9; d_call: TRBD1; j_call: TRBJ2-3; cdr3_aa: CASSDGTADTQYF
v_call: TRBV11-2; d_call: TRBD1; j_call: TRBJ1-3; cdr3_aa: CASSFPQGGGLSGNTIYF
v_call: TRBV9; d_call: -; j_call: TRBJ1-1; cdr3_aa: CASSEDSFMNTEAFF
v_call: TRBV28; d_call: -; j_call: TRBJ2-7; cdr3_aa: CASNYHNYEQYF
v_call: TRBV7-9; d_call: -; j_call: TRBJ1-4; cdr3_aa: CASSLEEPGTPRREKLFF
v_call: TRBV3-1/TRBV3-2; d_call: TRBD2; j_call: TRBJ2-7; cdr3_aa: CASSQGLAGGPKQYF
v_call: TRBV28; d_call: TRBD1; j_call: TRBJ1-1; cdr3_aa: CASRAAGTGFLDTEAFF
v_call: TRBV6-5; d_call: -; j_call: TRBJ1-2; cdr3_aa: CASTHGQYYGYTF
v_call: TRBV4-1; d_call: TRBD1; j_call: TRBJ2-1; cdr3_aa: CASSQESQGANNEQFF
v_call: TRBV6-5; d_call: TRBD1; j_call: TRBJ1-5; cdr3_aa: CASKVGTGLNQPQHF
v_call: TRBV5-4; d_call: TRBD1; j_call: TRBJ1-1; cdr3_aa: CASRDPTGFEDEAFF
v_call: TRBV28; d_call: -; j_call: TRBJ1-2; cdr3_aa: CASSPPNRQTYGYTF
v_call: TRBV5-1; d_call: -; j_call: TRBJ2-7; cdr3_aa: CASSQQGYSYEQYF
v_call: TRBV27; d_call: TRBD1; j_call: TRBJ2-3; cdr3_aa: CASKPDRGGTDTQYF
v_call: TRBV2; d_call: TRBD1; j_call: TRBJ2-1; cdr3_aa: CASTSDRGRSNEQFF
v_call: TRBV4-2; d_call: TRBD1; j_call: TRBJ1-5; cdr3_aa: CASSQGDRTIGNQPQHF
v_call: TRBV10-3; d_call: -; j_call: TRBJ1-5; cdr3_aa: CAIRQGVGNQPQHF
v_call: TRBV7-6; d_call: TRBD1; j_call: TRBJ1-5; cdr3_aa: CASSLGIAGTGPQWPQHF